This section outlines one TCR beta chain sequence together with its context. Its antigen remains unidentified. The PCR was carried out with 60 Vbeta primers and 13 Jbeta primers. Profiling relied on immunoSEQ multiplex PCR, and the TCRdb table lists in-frame clones only, not all of them. The sample comprises 170,000 or so clones, 77% of which are singletons, and about 1.5% rests with the top ten. These data originate in a study of cytomegalovirus exposure and HLA in healthy donors. Points from the study as a whole: In a later analysis, most CMV-associated TCR beta chains appeared HLA-restricted. An apparent linkage of common viral pathogens to several of the most significant clusters emerged in a later analysis. Clonal expansion was found to be greater in HLA-associated TCR beta chains than in equally common others in a later analysis.

The germline V and J ends were trimmed by 3 bases and 12 bases, with 17 bases remaining between them. The CDR3 consists of 13 residues. Germline values: CDR1 KGHSH, CDR2 LQKENI. The chain employs TRBV18 and TRBJ2-5, with a weak D call TRBD1 (6 bases). The sequence came from a woman aged 25 to 45 in good health and CMV-seropositive. Sequencing input: PBMCs. CDR3 sequence (DNA): TGTGCCAGCTCACCGTCCACAGGGCACGGGGAGTACTTC. It specifies CASSPSTGHGEYF.